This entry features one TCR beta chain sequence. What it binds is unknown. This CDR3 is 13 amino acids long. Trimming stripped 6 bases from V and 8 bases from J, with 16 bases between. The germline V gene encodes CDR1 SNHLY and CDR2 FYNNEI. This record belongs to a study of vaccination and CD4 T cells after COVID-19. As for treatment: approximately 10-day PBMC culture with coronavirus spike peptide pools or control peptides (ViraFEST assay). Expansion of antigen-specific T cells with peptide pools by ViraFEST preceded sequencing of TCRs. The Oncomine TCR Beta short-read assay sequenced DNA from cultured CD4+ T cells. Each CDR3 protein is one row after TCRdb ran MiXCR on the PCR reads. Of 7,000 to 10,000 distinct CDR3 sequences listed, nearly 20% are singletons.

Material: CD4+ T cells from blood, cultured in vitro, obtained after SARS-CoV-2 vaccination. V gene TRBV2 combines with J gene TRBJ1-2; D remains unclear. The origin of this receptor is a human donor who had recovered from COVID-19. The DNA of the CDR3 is TGTGCCAGCAGAATTTATGGGGAGGGCGGCTACACCTTC. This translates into CASRIYGEGGYTF.